A single sample is the source of the 4 T cell receptor beta chains below, sequenced in a study of blood T cell repertoires in COVID-19. Produced via immunoSEQ multiplex PCR; TCRdb's table is partial and in-frame only. The table lists about 63,000 clones, about four fifths of them singletons. Specimen: PBMCs or T cells enriched from blood (not recorded which). The receptor source for this set is a woman aged 40 to 50 with acute COVID-19.

The chain employs TRBV2 and TRBJ1-5, with a tentative D call TRBD1 (6 bases). Germline lookup yields CDR1 SNHLY and CDR2 FYNNEI. The CDR3 is made up of 15 amino acids. Trimming stripped 4 bases from V and 2 bases from J, with 12 bases between. The CDR3 sequence: CASSVTGPGNQPQHF. DNA for the CDR3: TGTGCCAGCAGTGTGACAGGTCCCGGCAATCAGCCCCAGCATTTT.

The V and J genes are TRBV3-1 (or the pseudogene TRBV3-2) and TRBJ2-3, with TRBD2 as a possible D gene (5 bases). The CDR3 contains 13 residues. The germline gives CDR1 LGHDT, CDR2 YNNKEL (reference sequence). V dropped 2 bases and J dropped 5 bases, with 8 bases sitting between them. CDR3 DNA: TGTGCCAGCAGCCAACGTGGACTAGATACGCAGTATTTT. Amino acids: CASSQRGLDTQYF.

This chain uses TRBV5-1 with TRBJ1-2; D remains unclear. The CDR3 covers 14 residues. CDR1 SGHRS and CDR2 YFSETQ come from the germline V gene. V was shortened by 4 bases and J by 1 base, with 11 bases between the two germline ends. CDR3 DNA: TGCGCCAGCAGCCCCAGCGGGAGTAACTATGGCTACACCTTC. It encodes CASSPSGSNYGYTF.

This clone was detected only once. The V and J genes are TRBV3-1 (or the pseudogene TRBV3-2) and TRBJ2-4; D gene ambiguous. CDR1 is LGHDT and CDR2 is YNNKEL in the germline V gene (reference sequence). V was trimmed by 1 base and J by 1 base, leaving 8 bases between them. The CDR3 consists of 15 residues. The CDR3 bases are TGTGCCAGCAGCCAAGGCGGCTTGGCCAAAAACATTCAGTACTTC. Encoded protein: CASSQGGLAKNIQYF.